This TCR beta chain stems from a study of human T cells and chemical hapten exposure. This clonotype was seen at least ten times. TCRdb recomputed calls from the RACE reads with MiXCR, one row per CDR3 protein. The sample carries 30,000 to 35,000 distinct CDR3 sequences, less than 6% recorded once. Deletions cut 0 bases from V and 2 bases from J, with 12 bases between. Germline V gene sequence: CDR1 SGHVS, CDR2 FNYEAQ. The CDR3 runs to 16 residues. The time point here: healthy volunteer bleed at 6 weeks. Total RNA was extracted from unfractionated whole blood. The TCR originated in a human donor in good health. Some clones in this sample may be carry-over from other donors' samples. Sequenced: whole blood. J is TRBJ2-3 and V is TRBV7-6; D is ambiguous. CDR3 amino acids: CASSLALSAHTDTQYF. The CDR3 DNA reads TGTGCCAGCAGCTTAGCGTTAAGCGCCCACACAGATACGCAGTATTTT. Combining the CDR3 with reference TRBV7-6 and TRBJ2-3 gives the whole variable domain GAGVSQSPRYKVTKRGQDVALRCDPISGHVSLYWYRQALGQGPEFLTYFNYEAQQDKSGLPNDRFSAERPEGSISTLTIQRTEQRDSAMYRCASSLALSAHTDTQYFGPGTRLTVL.